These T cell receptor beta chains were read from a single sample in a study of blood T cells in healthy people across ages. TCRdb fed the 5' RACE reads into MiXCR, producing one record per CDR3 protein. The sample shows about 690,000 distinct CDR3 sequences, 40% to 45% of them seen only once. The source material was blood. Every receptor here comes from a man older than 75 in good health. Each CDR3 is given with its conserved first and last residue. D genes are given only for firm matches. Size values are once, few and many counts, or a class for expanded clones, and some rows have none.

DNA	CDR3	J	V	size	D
TGCAGCGTTTTTAGGGGGGGATCAAGCACAGATACGCAGTATTTT	CSVFRGGSSTDTQYF	TRBJ2-3	TRBV29-1	few	NA
TGTGCCAGCAGTTTTCGACATCCCTACGAGCAGTACTTC	CASSFRHPYEQYF	TRBJ2-7	TRBV27	NA	NA
TGTGCCAGCAGACCAGGACGGAGCTCCTACAATGAGCAGTTCTTC	CASRPGRSSYNEQFF	TRBJ2-1	TRBV27	NA	NA
TGCAGCGTTGAAACCGATTCCTACGAGCAGTACTTC	CSVETDSYEQYF	TRBJ2-7	TRBV29-1	many	NA
TGTGCCAGCAGCGTACAAACAGGGGGCTACGAGCAGTACTTC	CASSVQTGGYEQYF	TRBJ2-7	TRBV5-5	NA	TRBD1
TGTGCCAGCAGCAAAGGAGGTGGTCAGGGAGGAGCTTTCTTT	CASSKGGGQGGAFF	TRBJ1-1	TRBV21-1	few	NA
TGTGCCTGGAGTAGACTAGAGGGGACAGATACGCAGTATTTT	CAWSRLEGTDTQYF	TRBJ2-3	TRBV30	NA	NA
TGTGCCAGCAGCCAAGGGATTTATAGCGGGGGAAACCAATATCGGATCGACGAGCAGTACTTC	CASSQGIYSGGNQYRIDEQYF	TRBJ2-7	TRBV3-1	many	TRBD2
TGCAGTGCTAGAGATAGCGGGAGGATCTACAATGAGCAGTTCTTC	CSARDSGRIYNEQFF	TRBJ2-1	TRBV20-1	once	TRBD2
TGTGCCAGCCATCGGGACTTACCCACCTACGAGCAGTACTTC	CASHRDLPTYEQYF	TRBJ2-7	TRBV6-2/TRBV6-3	many	NA
TGTGCCAGCAGCCAATCGGGGGCGCTTGAAAAACTGTTTTTT	CASSQSGALEKLFF	TRBJ1-4	TRBV3-1	NA	NA
TGTGCCTGGAGTGTAAGGGACGAGCAGTACTTC	CAWSVRDEQYF	TRBJ2-7	TRBV30	NA	NA
TGTGCCAGCAGCCAACGCCCAGGGGGGCACAAAGAGACCCAGTACTTC	CASSQRPGGHKETQYF	TRBJ2-5	TRBV14	NA	NA
TGTGCCAGCAGCGTAAGGGACAGGGCATACTATAATGAGCAGTTCTTC	CASSVRDRAYYNEQFF	TRBJ2-1	TRBV9	NA	TRBD1
TGCAGCGTTGAAGGGGCGGACAGGGTTAGGAACAATGGGCAGTACTTC	CSVEGADRVRNNGQYF	TRBJ2-5	TRBV29-1	NA	TRBD1
TGCAGCGTTGGACGTTTTAGCTTCTACGAGCAGTACTTC	CSVGRFSFYEQYF	TRBJ2-7	TRBV29-1	NA	NA
TGTGCCAGCAGGGCTAATCAGGGCTACGAGCAGTACTTC	CASRANQGYEQYF	TRBJ2-7	TRBV2	many	NA
TGTGCCAGCAGCCACGACAGTAACTATGGCTACACCTTC	CASSHDSNYGYTF	TRBJ1-2	TRBV7-9	many	NA
TGCACCACTAAAGGTTGCTCAGATACGCAGTATTTT	CTTKGCSDTQYF	TRBJ2-3	TRBV20-1	NA	NA
TGTGCCAGCAGGGGGGCCCTAGATACGCAGTATTTT	CASRGALDTQYF	TRBJ2-3	TRBV28	few	NA
TGTGCCAGCAGCTTGGACAGGGGGAGAGGAGCCTATGGCTACACCTTC	CASSLDRGRGAYGYTF	TRBJ1-2	TRBV5-5	few	TRBD1
TGTGCCAGCACGGGCAGGGCCTACGAGCAGTACTTC	CASTGRAYEQYF	TRBJ2-7	TRBV28	NA	NA
TGTGCCAGCAGCACCGGGACAGGGGACAATCAGCCCCAGCATTTT	CASSTGTGDNQPQHF	TRBJ1-5	TRBV27	few	TRBD1
TGCAGTGCTAGAGGGGGCGCCGGAGAAAAACTGTTTTTT	CSARGGAGEKLFF	TRBJ1-4	TRBV20-1	NA	NA
TGTGCCGGCAGCCCCCGGGCAGGTATTCAGCCCCAGCATTTT	CAGSPRAGIQPQHF	TRBJ1-5	TRBV7-2	NA	NA
TGTGCCAGCAGCCAAGTATTTGCGGGGCAGGATGAGCAGTTCTTC	CASSQVFAGQDEQFF	TRBJ2-1	TRBV3-1	few	NA
TGCAGTGCCCATAACCCCAGGGGCAGTAATTCACCCCTCCACTTT	CSAHNPRGSNSPLHF	TRBJ1-6	TRBV20-1	few	NA
TGTGCCAGCAGCTTAGCGCTACTTACTAGCGGGGGGCCCGGGGGGACCTACGAGCAGTACTTC	CASSLALLTSGGPGGTYEQYF	TRBJ2-7	TRBV11-1	NA	TRBD2
TGCAGTGCTAGACGGCCGACAGGGCGCCCTGAAGCTTTCTTT	CSARRPTGRPEAFF	TRBJ1-1	TRBV20-1	many	TRBD1
TGTGCCACCAGTGGCGGTCGGACAGGGGAATCAGATACGCAGTATTTT	CATSGGRTGESDTQYF	TRBJ2-3	TRBV24-1	few	TRBD1
TGTGCCAGCAGTGCCCAAGTAGAGACCCAGTACTTC	CASSAQVETQYF	TRBJ2-5	TRBV12-3/TRBV12-4	NA	NA
TGTGCCAGTACGCCAACCGGGACAGACAAACTGTTTTTT	CASTPTGTDKLFF	TRBJ1-4	TRBV7-8	once	TRBD1
TGCAGTGCTAGAGATCGGGGCAGAACGGCCTACGAGCAGTACTTC	CSARDRGRTAYEQYF	TRBJ2-7	TRBV20-1	NA	NA
TGCAGTGCTCCAAAAGGCAGGGGGCGGACTAATGAAAAACTGTTTTTT	CSAPKGRGRTNEKLFF	TRBJ1-4	TRBV20-1	many	TRBD1
TGTGCCAGCAGTTACTCACAGCAGGGGGTAAACTATGGCTACACCTTC	CASSYSQQGVNYGYTF	TRBJ1-2	TRBV6-5	few	TRBD1
TGCAGTGCTAGAGTTAGCCAGGGCAATGAGCAGTTCTTC	CSARVSQGNEQFF	TRBJ2-1	TRBV20-1	few	NA
TGTGCCAGCAGCCCAGATTGGGGCGGGAGCTCCTACAATGGGCAGTTCTTC	CASSPDWGGSSYNGQFF	TRBJ2-1	TRBV3-1	NA	TRBD2
TGTGCCAGCAGTGCTAAAGTTTGGGGGCAAGCGACCCGGTACTTC	CASSAKVWGQATRYF	TRBJ2-5	TRBV6-1	few	NA
TGTGCCACCTTAGAGAACGCCGGCGTGATGCAGTATTTT	CATLENAGVMQYF	TRBJ2-3	TRBV7-9	NA	NA
TGTGCCAGCAACACGGGGCCGGAGGGGTTCTTC	CASNTGPEGFF	TRBJ2-1	TRBV2	few	NA
TGTGCCACCAGCGGTGGAGGGGCGCATCAGCCCCAGCATTTT	CATSGGGAHQPQHF	TRBJ1-5	TRBV24-1	NA	NA
TGTGCCATCAGTGAGTCAAGCTTCAACACAGATACGCAGTATTTT	CAISESSFNTDTQYF	TRBJ2-3	TRBV10-3	NA	NA
TGCAGCGCTAGGACAGGGGGGATCACTGAAGCTTTCTTT	CSARTGGITEAFF	TRBJ1-1	TRBV29-1	once	TRBD1
TGTGCCAGCAGCGGAGGGGAAAGGACTAGCGGGAGTGAGCAGTTCTTC	CASSGGERTSGSEQFF	TRBJ2-1	TRBV9	NA	TRBD2
TGTGCCAGCAGTCCCTGGACAGGGGGCCAAGAGACCCAGTACTTC	CASSPWTGGQETQYF	TRBJ2-5	TRBV27	NA	TRBD1
TGTGCCAGCTCACCAAAGAGCACGGGGGATGAGCAGTTCTTC	CASSPKSTGDEQFF	TRBJ2-1	TRBV18	NA	NA
TGCAGCGCAAGACAGGCGGATACGCAGTATTTT	CSARQADTQYF	TRBJ2-3	TRBV29-1	many	NA
TGTGCCATCAGTCGGACGCTCAATTCACCCCTCCACTTT	CAISRTLNSPLHF	TRBJ1-6	TRBV10-3	few	NA
TGTGCCTCAGCCAACCGGGCCGAAAAACTGTTTTTT	CASANRAEKLFF	TRBJ1-4	TRBV27	NA	NA
TGCAGTGCTAGAGGTAGGGCGGGAGGGCCCTCCTACAATGAGCAGTTCTTC	CSARGRAGGPSYNEQFF	TRBJ2-1	TRBV20-1	NA	TRBD2
TGCGCCAGCAGGACTGGGGAAAATGAGCAGTTCTTC	CASRTGENEQFF	TRBJ2-1	TRBV10-2	few	NA
TGCAGTGCCGAGATCGGGACAGGCTATGGCTACACCTTC	CSAEIGTGYGYTF	TRBJ1-2	TRBV20-1	NA	TRBD1
TGTGCCAGCAGCCCTCTAACCGGGACACGAGAGACCCAGTACTTC	CASSPLTGTRETQYF	TRBJ2-5	TRBV7-2	many	NA
TGTGCCAGCAGTGATTGGAACAGGTCTAAATACAATGAGCAGTACTTC	CASSDWNRSKYNEQYF	TRBJ2-5	TRBV6-1	few	NA
TGTGCCAGCAGCCGGACTAGCGGGGGCCTCGCCTCCTACGAGCAGTACTTC	CASSRTSGGLASYEQYF	TRBJ2-7	TRBV3-1	NA	TRBD2